Listed here are 6 T cell receptor beta chains from one sample, sequenced in a study of shared clonotypes between healthy human individuals. Sequencing used immunoSEQ multiplex PCR; TCRdb keeps in-frame clones, though not all of them. This table has some 1,100,000 clones, approximately 78% appearing once. Sequencing was performed on memory CD4+ T cells from PBMCs. Subset specified: CD45RA-negative fraction. The receptors shown here come from a man younger than 35 in good health. Some clones in this sample may be carry-over from other donors' samples.

This clone was detected a few times. The gene calls are TRBV4-2 and TRBJ1-5; possibly TRBD1 for D (6 bases). Germline loops: CDR1 LGHNA, CDR2 YNFKEQ. V was clipped by 1 base and J by 5 bases, with 12 bases between them. This CDR3 is 15 amino acids long. The CDR3 nucleotides read TGTGCCAGCAGCCAAGGGGGGGGCCTGGATCAGCCCCAGCATTTT. The encoded protein is CASSQGGGLDQPQHF.

V is TRBV7-8 and J is TRBJ2-2, with D possibly matching TRBD2 (7 bases). V was cut by 1 base and J by 4 bases, with 10 bases left in between. CDR3 length: 15 residues. The germline gives CDR1 SGHVS, CDR2 FQNEAQ. The CDR3: CASSLGRGGTGELFF. CDR3 in DNA: TGTGCCAGCAGCTTAGGAAGGGGGGGCACCGGGGAGCTGTTTTTT.

The chain uses TRBV30 and TRBJ2-3; D remains ambiguous. The CDR3 sequence is 14 residues long. Deletions cut 0 bases from V and 2 bases from J, with 9 bases between. Germline V gives CDR1 GTSNPN, CDR2 SVGIG (reference sequence). The CDR3 reads CAWSVGPNTDTQYF. For the CDR3, the DNA is TGTGCCTGGAGTGTCGGGCCCAACACAGATACGCAGTATTTT.

This clone was seen once. V and J are TRBV19 and TRBJ2-2; tentatively, D is TRBD1 (5 bases). The germline V gene encodes CDR1 LNHDA and CDR2 SQIVND (reference sequence). V gave up 7 bases and J gave up 0 bases, with 12 bases separating them. The CDR3 runs to 15 residues. CDR3 sequence: CASNPARANTGELFF. The CDR3 coding sequence is TGTGCCAGTAATCCCGCCAGGGCGAACACCGGGGAGCTGTTTTTT.

V gene TRBV2 combines with J gene TRBJ2-2; 7 nucleotides align to TRBD1. Trimming cost V 5 bases and J 1 base; bases outside gene matches: 4. Germline loops: CDR1 SNHLY, CDR2 FYNNEI. CDR3 length: 15 amino acids. CDR3 DNA sequence: TGTGCCAGCAGTTTCCGGGACAGGAACACCGGGGAGCTGTTTTTT. This codes for CASSFRDRNTGELFF.

The chain recombines TRBV2 with TRBJ1-2; D not certain. With 5 bases removed from V and 4 bases from J, the gap between germline ends came to 8 bases. The CDR3 runs to 12 residues. CDR1 and CDR2 (germline): SNHLY, FYNNEI. The CDR3: CASSQQIYGYTF. The DNA for the CDR3 is TGTGCCAGCAGTCAACAGATCTATGGCTACACCTTC.